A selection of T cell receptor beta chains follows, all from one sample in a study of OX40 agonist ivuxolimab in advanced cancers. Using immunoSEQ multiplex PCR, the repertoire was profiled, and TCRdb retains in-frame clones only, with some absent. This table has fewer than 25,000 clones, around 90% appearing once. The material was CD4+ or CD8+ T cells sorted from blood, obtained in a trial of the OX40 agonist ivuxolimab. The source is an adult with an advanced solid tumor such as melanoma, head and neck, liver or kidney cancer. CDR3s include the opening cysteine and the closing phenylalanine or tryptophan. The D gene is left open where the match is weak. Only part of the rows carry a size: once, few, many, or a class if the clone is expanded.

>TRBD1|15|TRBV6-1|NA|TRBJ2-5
CASTDYRGRGETQYF
TGTGCCAGCACCGATTACAGGGGGCGCGGGGAGACCCAGTACTTC
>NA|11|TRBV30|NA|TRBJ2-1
CAWRSLNEQFF
TGTGCCTGGAGGAGTCTCAATGAGCAGTTCTTC
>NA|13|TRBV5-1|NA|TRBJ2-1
CASNEVEAGPKFF
TGCGCCAGCAACGAGGTGGAGGCGGGACCCAAGTTCTTC
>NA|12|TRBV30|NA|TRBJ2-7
CAWKGFAYEQYF
TGTGCCTGGAAAGGGTTCGCCTACGAGCAGTACTTC
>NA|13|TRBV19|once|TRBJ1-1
CASSYRENTEAFF
TGTGCCAGTAGTTACAGGGAAAACACTGAAGCTTTCTTT
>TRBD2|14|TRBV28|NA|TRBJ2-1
CASSLAGGRNEQFF
TGTGCCAGCAGTTTGGCGGGAGGTAGGAATGAGCAGTTCTTC
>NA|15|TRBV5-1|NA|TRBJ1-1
CASSLSLGADGEAFF
TGCGCCAGCAGCTTGTCCCTGGGGGCGGACGGTGAAGCTTTCTTT
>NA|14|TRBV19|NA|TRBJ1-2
CASSIDLSGDGYTF
TGTGCCAGTAGTATAGATCTTTCAGGAGATGGCTACACCTTC
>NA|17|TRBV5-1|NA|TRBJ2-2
CASSLEASGLGTGELFF
TGCGCCAGCAGCCTTGAGGCGAGCGGACTGGGAACCGGGGAGCTGTTTTTT
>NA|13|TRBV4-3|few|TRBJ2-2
CASSQEARAELFF
TGCGCCAGCAGCCAAGAGGCCAGGGCGGAGCTGTTTTTT